The 23 T cell receptor beta chains below all came from one sample that was sequenced in a study of T-cell reconstitution after alpha-beta-depleted transplantation in children. Unique molecular identifiers were used to barcode this TCRbeta library. TCRdb re-called the PCR reads through MiXCR, storing one row per CDR3 protein. The top ten hold 3% to 4% of the sample, which has 500,000 to 600,000 distinct CDR3 sequences, 15% to 20% seen once. The sample was PBMCs from the stem cell graft donor, taken from the stem cell graft. Source of these receptors: a human donor who donated a stem cell graft to a child with acute lymphoblastic leukemia.

This chain connects TRBV7-2 to TRBJ2-3; 7 bases fit TRBD1. Trimming took 4 bases from V and 3 from J; bases not matched to a gene: 10. Germline values: CDR1 SGHTA, CDR2 FQGNSA. This CDR3 comprises 16 residues. CDR3 DNA: TGTGCCAGCAGCTCTCCCGACAGGGTGGTAACAGATACGCAGTATTTT. It encodes CASSSPDRVVTDTQYF.

The chain links TRBV5-1 to TRBJ1-2; D is unclear. CDR1 is SGHRS and CDR2 is YFSETQ in the germline V gene. The CDR3 has 14 residues. V was shortened by 0 bases and J by 2 bases, with 8 bases between the two germline ends. CDR3 amino acids: CASSLGSGNYGYTF. As DNA, the CDR3 is TGCGCCAGCAGCTTGGGTTCGGGGAACTATGGCTACACCTTC.

V is TRBV7-2 and J is TRBJ2-1; 10 bases agree with TRBD2. This CDR3 contains 17 residues. With V trimmed by 4 bases and J by 9 bases, 15 bases remained unmatched. The germline CDR1 and CDR2 sequences are SGHTA and FQGNSA. The CDR3 DNA reads TGTGCCAGCAGCTCCTCGGGCCATACTAGCGGGATGGGTGAGCAGTTCTTC. Its translation: CASSSSGHTSGMGEQFF.

This clonotype was observed a handful of times. J is TRBJ2-1 and V is TRBV5-1; 10 nucleotides line up with TRBD2. Germline V gene sequence: CDR1 SGHRS, CDR2 YFSETQ. There are 21 residues in the CDR3. The ends lost 4 bases at V and 0 bases at J; junction bases unmatched: 19. CDR3 sequence (DNA): TGCGCCAGCAGCCCGCTAGGGGTTGGACTAGCGGCAATTAGCTCCTACAATGAGCAGTTCTTC. It yields the protein CASSPLGVGLAAISSYNEQFF.

This sequence joins TRBV5-1 and TRBJ2-5, with TRBD1 matching 11 bases. This CDR3 comprises 16 residues. Trimming took 5 bases from V and 5 from J; bases not matched to a gene: 11. Germline CDR1 reads SGHRS; CDR2 reads YFSETQ. The CDR3 spells CASRTQDRGLGETQYF. CDR3 bases: TGCGCCAGCAGGACACAGGACAGGGGGCTAGGTGAGACCCAGTACTTC.

This clonotype has more than one count but fewer than ten. This chain links TRBV29-1 with TRBJ1-1; tentative D call: TRBD1 (5 bases). V lost 8 bases to trimming and J lost 3 bases, with 16 bases between them. CDR1 and CDR2 from the germline V gene are SQVTM and ANQGSEA. CDR3 size: 13 residues. The CDR3: CSLTPGAYTEAFF. The CDR3 nucleotides read TGCAGCTTAACTCCCGGGGCCTACACTGAAGCTTTCTTT.

The CDR3 protein is CASSFGSIYDYEQYF. DNA of the CDR3: TGCGCCAGCAGCTTTGGATCCATATACGACTACGAGCAGTACTTC. The V and J genes are TRBV5-1 and TRBJ2-7; D not certain. The length of the CDR3 is 15 residues. Deletions cut 2 bases from V and 3 bases from J, with 15 bases between. Germline CDR1 reads SGHRS; CDR2 reads YFSETQ. Based on the CDR3 plus reference TRBV5-1 and TRBJ2-7, the full variable domain is KAGVTQTPRYLIKTRGQQVTLSCSPISGHRSVSWYQQTPGQGLQFLFEYFSETQRNKGNFPGRFSGRQFSNSRSEMNVSTLELGDSALYLCASSFGSIYDYEQYFGPGTRLTVT.

This clonotype was counted only a few times. The chain is built from TRBV12-3 or TRBV12-4 and TRBJ2-1; 12 bases match TRBD2. The CDR3 length is 16 residues. The V and J ends lost 5 bases and 8 bases, in that order; junction bases with no gene match: 10. For the CDR3, the DNA is TGTGCCAGCAGTACTACCGGGACTAGCGGGTCCGATGAGCAGTTCTTC. Translating it yields CASSTTGTSGSDEQFF.

In its sample, this clonotype was seen a few times. The rearrangement uses TRBV20-1 and TRBJ1-1; no definite D call. The CDR3 covers 15 residues. Trimming shortened V by 4 bases and J by 0 bases, and 15 bases separated the two germline ends. Germline V lookup: CDR1 DFQATT, CDR2 SNEGSKA (reference sequence). CDR3: CSATSLRRVNTEAFF. CDR3 coding DNA: TGCAGTGCTACATCTCTACGGAGAGTGAACACTGAAGCTTTCTTT.

The chain employs TRBV10-3 and TRBJ2-7; 8 bases line up with TRBD1. Germline loops: CDR1 ENHRY, CDR2 SYGVKD. J lost 6 bases, V lost 4 bases, and 11 bases had no gene match. The CDR3 runs 15 residues. The DNA for the CDR3 is TGTGCCATCAGTGGCACGACAGGGGAGCCTATCGAGCAGTACTTC. This sequence encodes CAISGTTGEPIEQYF.

This chain connects TRBV6-5 to TRBJ2-1; D gene uncertain. V gave up 0 bases and J gave up 5 bases, with 20 bases separating them. The CDR3 consists of 18 residues. Looked up from germline, CDR1 is MNHEY and CDR2 is SVGAGI. CDR3 bases: TGTGCCAGCAGTTACTCGACTTACCGGGTGCGGTTGGACAATGAGCAGTTCTTC. Its translation: CASSYSTYRVRLDNEQFF.

The sample holds a few counts of this clonotype. The rearrangement links TRBV12-3 or TRBV12-4 to TRBJ1-2; D ambiguous. The ends were cut back, 3 bases at V and 7 bases at J, with 6 bases in the middle. The CDR3 is made up of 11 amino acids. CDR3 protein: CASSLEGGYTF. The CDR3 coding sequence is TGTGCCAGCAGTTTGGAGGGTGGCTACACCTTC.

CDR3: CASSLRGGLAYEQYF. CDR3 DNA: TGTGCCAGCAGCTTAAGGGGGGGACTAGCCTACGAGCAGTACTTC. The chain couples TRBV7-3 to TRBJ2-7, with TRBD2 matching 8 bases. V lost 1 base to trimming and J lost 2 bases; unmatched junction nucleotides: 4. This CDR3 region has 15 residues. The V gene's germline CDR1 is SGHTA and CDR2 FQGTGA.

This chain uses TRBV5-1 with TRBJ2-2; D possibly corresponds to TRBD1 (5 bases). The CDR3 has 14 amino acids. Germline V lookup: CDR1 SGHRS, CDR2 YFSETQ. The V and J ends lost 0 bases and 6 bases respectively, with 9 bases between them. This CDR3 reads CASSLAGNAGELFF. CDR3 nucleotides: TGCGCCAGCAGCTTGGCAGGGAATGCCGGGGAGCTGTTTTTT.

The chain has TRBV5-4 and TRBJ2-1, with 8 bases lining up with TRBD2. This CDR3 region has 15 residues. Germline values: CDR1 SGHNT, CDR2 YYREEE (reference sequence). Trimming cost V 4 bases and J 4 bases; bases outside gene matches: 7. The CDR3 nucleotides read TGTGCCAGCAGCCCGGTGGCGGGAGGTTACAATGAGCAGTTCTTC. It translates to CASSPVAGGYNEQFF.

The chain has TRBV5-6 and TRBJ1-1; TRBD1 might be the D (6 bases). The CDR3 extends over 15 amino acids. The ends were cut back, 6 bases at V and 4 bases at J, with 19 bases in the middle. Germline CDR1 is SGHDT and CDR2 is YYEEEE. The CDR3 DNA reads TGTGCCAGCACCTCGGAGGGTCAGGGGTTCACTGAAGCTTTCTTT. It translates to CASTSEGQGFTEAFF. The entire variable domain, with the rest obtained from reference TRBV5-6 and TRBJ1-1, is as follows: DAGVTQSPTHLIKTRGQQVTLRCSPKSGHDTVSWYQQALGQGPQFIFQYYEEEERQRGNFPDRFSGHQFPNYSSELNVNALLLGDSALYLCASTSEGQGFTEAFFGQGTRLTVV.

This chain connects TRBV5-1 to TRBJ2-2; 13 bases are shared with TRBD2. The junction had 8 bases not matched to a gene; V was cut back by 4 bases and J by 5 bases. The CDR3 is 17 amino acids. Per the germline V gene, CDR1 is SGHRS and CDR2 is YFSETQ. The CDR3 nucleotides are TGCGCCAGCAGCCCCGGACTAGCGGGAGCTGCGACCGGGGAGCTGTTTTTT. It is translated as CASSPGLAGAATGELFF. The full variable domain, its missing parts supplied by reference TRBV5-1 and TRBJ2-2, is KAGVTQTPRYLIKTRGQQVTLSCSPISGHRSVSWYQQTPGQGLQFLFEYFSETQRNKGNFPGRFSGRQFSNSRSEMNVSTLELGDSALYLCASSPGLAGAATGELFFGEGSRLTVL.

This clonotype was seen a handful of times. The V call is TRBV29-1, the J call TRBJ2-7, with no clear D. CDR3 length: 14 amino acids. Trimming stripped 1 base from V and 0 bases from J, with 10 bases between. Germline lookup yields CDR1 SQVTM and CDR2 ANQGSEA. The CDR3 protein is CSVEGAASSYEQYF. The DNA of the CDR3 is TGCAGCGTTGAAGGAGCCGCAAGCTCCTACGAGCAGTACTTC.

The chain combines TRBV2 with TRBJ2-1; D gene unclear. The germline CDR1 and CDR2 sequences are SNHLY and FYNNEI. This CDR3 has 9 amino acids. The ends were cut back, 9 bases at V and 7 bases at J, with 4 bases in the middle. The DNA for the CDR3 is TGTGCCAGGGGGAATGAGCAGTTCTTC. Its translation is CARGNEQFF.

The chain links TRBV7-3 to TRBJ2-2, with D possibly being TRBD2 (6 bases). The V gene's germline CDR1 is SGHTA and CDR2 FQGTGA. Trimming stripped 3 bases from V and 4 bases from J, with 18 bases between. The CDR3 consists of 17 residues. The CDR3 bases are TGTGCCAGCAGCTTCGAGGGTTTGCGGGGCGGCACCGGGGAGCTGTTTTTT. It is translated as CASSFEGLRGGTGELFF.

The genes are TRBV4-1 and TRBJ2-1; D remains ambiguous. V lost 4 bases and J 7 bases, leaving 17 bases between the germline ends. CDR3 length equals 15 residues. CDR1 and CDR2 (germline): MGHRA, YSYEKL. The CDR3 DNA sequence: TGCGCCAGCAGCCGGTCGGCTATTTCCGGGAATGAGCAGTTCTTC. It codes for CASSRSAISGNEQFF.

V gene TRBV20-1 combines with J gene TRBJ2-1; perhaps TRBD2 as D (6 bases). CDR3 length: 14 amino acids. Between the trimmed V and J ends, which lost 2 bases and 7 bases, there was a span of 15 bases. Germline assignment: CDR1 DFQATT and CDR2 SNEGSKA (reference sequence). CDR3 DNA sequence: TGCAGTGCTAGAATGGGCGGAGCGGGTAATGAGCAGTTCTTC. Translating it yields CSARMGGAGNEQFF.

This clonotype was detected only a few times. The chain joins TRBV10-2 to TRBJ2-7, with TRBD1 as a possible D gene (6 bases). Germline assignment: CDR1 WSHSY and CDR2 SAAADI. The CDR3 spans 13 residues. V lost 6 bases, J lost 6 bases, and 15 bases lay in between. CDR3: CASRLLQGREQYF. The CDR3 DNA reads as TGCGCCAGCAGACTACTACAGGGTCGCGAGCAGTACTTC.